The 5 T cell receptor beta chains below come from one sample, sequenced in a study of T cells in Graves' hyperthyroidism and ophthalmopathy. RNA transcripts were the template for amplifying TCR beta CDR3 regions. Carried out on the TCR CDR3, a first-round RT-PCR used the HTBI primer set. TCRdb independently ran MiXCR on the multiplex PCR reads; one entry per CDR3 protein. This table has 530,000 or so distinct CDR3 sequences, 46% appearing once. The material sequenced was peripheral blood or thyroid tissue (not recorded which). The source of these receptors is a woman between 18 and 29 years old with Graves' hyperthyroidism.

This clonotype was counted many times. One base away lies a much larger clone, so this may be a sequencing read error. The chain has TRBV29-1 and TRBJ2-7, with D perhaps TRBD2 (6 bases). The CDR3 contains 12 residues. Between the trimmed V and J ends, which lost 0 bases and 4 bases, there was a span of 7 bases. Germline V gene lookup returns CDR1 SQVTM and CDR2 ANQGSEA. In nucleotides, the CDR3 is TGCAGCGTTGAAGATGCGGGGTACGAGCAGTACTTC. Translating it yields CSVEDAGYEQYF.

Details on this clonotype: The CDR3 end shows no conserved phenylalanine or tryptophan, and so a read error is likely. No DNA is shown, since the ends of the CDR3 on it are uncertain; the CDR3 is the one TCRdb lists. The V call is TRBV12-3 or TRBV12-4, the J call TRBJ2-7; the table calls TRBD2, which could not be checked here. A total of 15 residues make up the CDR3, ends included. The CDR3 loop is CASSPGLAVSTSSTS.

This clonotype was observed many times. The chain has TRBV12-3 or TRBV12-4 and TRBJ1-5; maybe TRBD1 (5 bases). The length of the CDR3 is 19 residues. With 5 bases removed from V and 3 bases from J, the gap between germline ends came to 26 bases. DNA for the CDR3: TGTGCCAGCAGTCCGACTTGGGACGGTAGCGGGGGTAACAATCAGCCCCAGCATTTT. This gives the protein CASSPTWDGSGGNNQPQHF.

DNA for the CDR3: TGCGCCAGCAGCGGGGACAGGGGTTCGTCTGAAGCTTTCTTT. Protein: CASSGDRGSSEAFF. This chain joins TRBV10-2 and TRBJ1-1, with 10 bases lining up with TRBD1. There are 14 residues in the CDR3. Trimming took 6 bases from V and 6 from J; bases not matched to a gene: 7. Germline assignment: CDR1 WSHSY and CDR2 SAAADI.

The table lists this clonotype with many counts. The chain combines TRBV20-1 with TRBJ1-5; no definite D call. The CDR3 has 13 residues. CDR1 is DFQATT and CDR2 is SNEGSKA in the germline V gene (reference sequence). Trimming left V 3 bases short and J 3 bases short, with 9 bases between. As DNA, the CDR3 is TGCAGTGCTAGGTCAGCGAACAATCAGCCCCAGCATTTT. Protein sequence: CSARSANNQPQHF.